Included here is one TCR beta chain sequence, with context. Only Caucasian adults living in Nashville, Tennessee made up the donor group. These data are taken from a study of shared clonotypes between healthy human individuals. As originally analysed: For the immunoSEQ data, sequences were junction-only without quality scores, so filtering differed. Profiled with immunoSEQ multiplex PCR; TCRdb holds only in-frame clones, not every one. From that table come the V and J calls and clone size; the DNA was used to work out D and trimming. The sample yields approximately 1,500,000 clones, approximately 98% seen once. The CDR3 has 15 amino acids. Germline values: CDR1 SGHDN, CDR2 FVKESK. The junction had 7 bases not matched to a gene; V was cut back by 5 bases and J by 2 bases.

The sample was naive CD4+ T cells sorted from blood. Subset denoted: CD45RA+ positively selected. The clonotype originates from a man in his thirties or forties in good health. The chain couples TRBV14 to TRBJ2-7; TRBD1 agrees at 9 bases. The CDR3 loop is CASSKTGGNPYEQYF. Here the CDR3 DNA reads TGTGCCAGCAGCAAGACAGGGGGAAACCCCTACGAGCAGTACTTC.